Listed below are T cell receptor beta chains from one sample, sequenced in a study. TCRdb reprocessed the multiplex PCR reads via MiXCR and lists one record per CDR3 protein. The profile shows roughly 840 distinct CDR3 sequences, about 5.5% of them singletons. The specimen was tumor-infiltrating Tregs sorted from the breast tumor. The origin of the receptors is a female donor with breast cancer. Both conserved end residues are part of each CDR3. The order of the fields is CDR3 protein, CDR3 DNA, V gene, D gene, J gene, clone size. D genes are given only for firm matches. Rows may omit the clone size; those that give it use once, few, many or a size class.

CDR3: CASNSGPYGYTF; DNA: TGTGCCAGCAATAGTGGGCCCTATGGCTACACCTTC; V: TRBV12-3/TRBV12-4; D: -; J: TRBJ1-2; size: medium-sized
CDR3: CASSTGLSYGYTF; DNA: TGTGCCAGCAGCACAGGGCTCAGCTATGGCTACACCTTC; V: TRBV12-3/TRBV12-4; D: -; J: TRBJ1-2; size: large
CDR3: CASSFSSYGYTF; DNA: TGTGCCAGCAGTTTCTCCAGCTATGGCTACACCTTC; V: TRBV12-3/TRBV12-4; D: -; J: TRBJ1-2; size: few
CDR3: CASGWPMTGDGYTF; DNA: TGTGCCAGCGGATGGCCTATGACAGGGGATGGCTACACCTTC; V: TRBV12-3/TRBV12-4; D: TRBD1; J: TRBJ1-2; size: medium-sized
CDR3: CASSSSGHRLNTF; DNA: TGTGCCAGCAGTTCTAGTGGACACCGCTTAAACACCTTC; V: TRBV12-3/TRBV12-4; D: -; J: TRBJ1-2; size: medium-sized
CDR3: CASSVDRVYGYTF; DNA: TGTGCCAGCAGTGTCGACAGGGTCTATGGCTACACCTTC; V: TRBV12-3/TRBV12-4; D: TRBD1; J: TRBJ1-2; size: large
CDR3: CASSLSLAGYGYTF; DNA: TGTGCCAGCAGTTTATCCCTAGCAGGCTATGGCTACACCTTC; V: TRBV12-3/TRBV12-4; D: -; J: TRBJ1-2; size: -
CDR3: CASGLVRQTDGYTF; DNA: TGTGCTAGTGGTTTGGTACGACAGACCGATGGCTACACCTTC; V: TRBV12-5; D: -; J: TRBJ1-2; size: large
CDR3: CASSLGNGYTF; DNA: TGTGCCAGCAGTTTGGGAAATGGCTACACCTTC; V: TRBV12-3/TRBV12-4; D: -; J: TRBJ1-2; size: medium-sized
CDR3: CASSTGLQGGYTF; DNA: TGTGCCAGCAGTACGGGACTTCAAGGTGGCTACACCTTC; V: TRBV12-3/TRBV12-4; D: -; J: TRBJ1-2; size: medium-sized